The 16 T cell receptor beta chains presented below share a single source sample, sequenced in a study of blood T cell repertoires in COVID-19. Sequencing was performed with immunoSEQ multiplex PCR; in TCRdb, only in-frame clones are kept and a portion is missing. Of around 190,000 clones listed, about 83% are singletons. Sequencing was done on a sample of PBMCs or T cells enriched from blood (not recorded which). These receptors were obtained from a woman aged 30 to 39 who had been exposed to COVID-19.

This clone was observed a few times. The chain carries TRBV30 and TRBJ2-6, with D possibly being TRBD1 (6 bases). The germline gives CDR1 GTSNPN, CDR2 SVGIG (reference sequence). V was shortened by 0 bases and J by 0 bases, with 6 bases between the two germline ends. The CDR3 length is 15 residues. The CDR3 reads CAWSVGGSGANVLTF. For the CDR3, the DNA is TGTGCCTGGAGTGTAGGGGGCTCTGGGGCCAACGTCCTGACTTTC.

The J gene is TRBJ1-1, the V gene TRBV9; the D is unclear. Trimming cost V 4 bases and J 1 base, with 14 bases left between them. Germline lookup yields CDR1 SGDLS and CDR2 YYNGEE. This CDR3 is built from 15 residues. CDR3 region: CASSSSRESNTEAFF. The CDR3 nucleotides are TGTGCCAGCAGCTCCAGCCGGGAGTCGAACACTGAAGCTTTCTTT.

V and J are TRBV27 and TRBJ2-7; no firm D call. V was clipped by 4 bases and J by 7 bases, with 14 bases between them. Germline V lookup: CDR1 MNHEY, CDR2 SMNVEV (reference sequence). The CDR3 covers 13 residues. The CDR3 DNA is TGTGCCAGCAGTTCAGTACCGCCTGTGGAGCAGTACTTC. It is translated as CASSSVPPVEQYF.

CDR3 residues: CASIRFRTDTQYF. CDR3 bases: TGTGCCAGCATCCGTTTTCGCACAGATACGCAGTATTTT. This chain links TRBV6-5 with TRBJ2-3; D unclear. The CDR3 is 13 amino acids. Trimming pared 7 bases from V and 1 base from J, leaving 9 bases between. CDR1 MNHEY and CDR2 SVGAGI come from the germline V gene.

The chain carries TRBV28 and TRBJ2-2, with D perhaps TRBD1 (6 bases). The CDR3 sequence is 15 residues long. Trimming left V 5 bases short and J 4 bases short, with 14 bases between. Germline loops: CDR1 MDHEN, CDR2 SYDVKM. The CDR3 DNA follows: TGTGCCAGCAGTACACAGGGCCGGGCCACCGGGGAGCTGTTTTTT. Amino acid sequence: CASSTQGRATGELFF. Full variable domain (outside the CDR3, taken from reference TRBV28 and TRBJ2-2): DVKVTQSSRYLVKRTGEKVFLECVQDMDHENMFWYRQDPGLGLRLIYFSYDVKMKEKGDIPEGYSVSREKKERFSLILESASTNQTSMYLCASSTQGRATGELFFGEGSRLTVL.

The chain employs TRBV2 and TRBJ2-3, with 7 bases lining up with TRBD2. The CDR3 runs to 16 residues. J gave up 2 bases and V 6 bases, and 11 bases lay outside the gene matches. Germline V CDR1 and CDR2: SNHLY, FYNNEI. The CDR3 spells CASRGRSGDNTDTQYF. The CDR3 DNA sequence: TGTGCCAGCAGGGGACGGAGCGGGGATAACACAGATACGCAGTATTTT.

This chain connects TRBV6-5 to TRBJ1-1; maybe TRBD1 (6 bases). Trimming left V 7 bases short and J 7 bases short, with 7 bases between. Per the germline V gene, CDR1 is MNHEY and CDR2 is SVGAGI. This CDR3 has 10 amino acids. The CDR3 DNA reads as TGTGCCAGCACCAGGGGTGAAGCTTTCTTT. It encodes CASTRGEAFF.

This CDR3 is CASSYSYQPQHF. The CDR3, as DNA: TGTGCCAGTAGTTACAGTTATCAGCCCCAGCATTTT. This chain joins TRBV19 and TRBJ1-5; D ambiguous. V dropped 5 bases and J dropped 5 bases, with 7 bases sitting between them. Germline V gene sequence: CDR1 LNHDA, CDR2 SQIVND (reference sequence). This CDR3 is built from 12 residues.

The chain recombines TRBV6-4 with TRBJ2-1, with 9 bases aligning to TRBD2. The CDR3 has 15 residues. Trimming at V came to 2 bases and at J to 6 bases, leaving 5 bases not matched to a gene. Germline assignment: CDR1 MRHNA and CDR2 SNTAGT. The CDR3 DNA is TGTGCCAGCAGTGACCAGGGACTAGCCGCCAATGAGCAGTTCTTC. The encoded protein is CASSDQGLAANEQFF.

The CDR3 bases are TGCGCCAGCAGCAGATACAGGGGGCTAGCGGGGGAGCCCTCCTACAATGAGCAGTTCTTC. This sequence encodes CASSRYRGLAGEPSYNEQFF. The chain links TRBV5-1 to TRBJ2-1; TRBD2 might be the D (10 bases). This CDR3 is built from 20 residues. With 4 bases removed from V and 0 bases from J, the gap between germline ends came to 26 bases. CDR1 is SGHRS and CDR2 is YFSETQ in the germline V gene.

The rearrangement joins TRBV10-2 to TRBJ1-2; 9 bases fit TRBD1. This CDR3 is 13 amino acids long. Germline CDR1 WSHSY, CDR2 SAAADI. V shed 8 bases and J 6 bases; nucleotides not matched to a gene: 7. The CDR3 loop reads CASAPGQGHGYTF. In nucleotides, the CDR3 is TGCGCCAGCGCCCCGGGACAGGGACATGGCTACACCTTC.

This chain uses TRBV3-1 (or the pseudogene TRBV3-2) with TRBJ2-7, with D possibly matching TRBD2 (6 bases). Germline-derived CDR1 and CDR2 are LGHDT and YNNKEL (reference sequence). The CDR3 length is 16 residues. V lost 4 bases, J lost 2 bases, and 18 bases lay in between. In DNA, the CDR3 is TGTGCCAGCAGCCCCACGCTCGGGACTTCAACCTACGAGCAGTACTTC. Its translation is CASSPTLGTSTYEQYF.

The chain has TRBV9 and TRBJ1-1; 7 bases align to TRBD1. CDR1 and CDR2 (germline): SGDLS, YYNGEE. V lost 3 bases to trimming and J lost 3 bases; unmatched junction nucleotides: 2. The CDR3 contains 13 residues. In DNA, the CDR3 is TGTGCCAGCAGCGACAGGGGCGACACTGAAGCTTTCTTT. It codes for CASSDRGDTEAFF.

The J gene is TRBJ1-5, the V gene TRBV7-9; D is unresolved. Germline lookup yields CDR1 SEHNR and CDR2 FQNEAQ (reference sequence). Trimming removed 5 bases from V and 3 bases from J, with 8 bases in between. The CDR3 sequence is 13 residues long. The CDR3 loop is CASSQENNQPQHF. CDR3 in DNA: TGTGCCAGCAGCCAGGAAAACAATCAGCCCCAGCATTTT. Full variable domain (missing parts from reference TRBV7-9 and TRBJ1-5): DTGVSQNPRHKITKRGQNVTFRCDPISEHNRLYWYRQTLGQGPEFLTYFQNEAQLEKSRLLSDRFSAERPKGSFSTLEIQRTEQGDSAMYLCASSQENNQPQHFGDGTRLSIL.

The chain has TRBV7-9 and TRBJ2-5; D perhaps matches TRBD2 (5 bases). The V gene lost 11 bases and the J gene lost 2 bases, with 15 bases spanning the gap. Germline V gene sequence: CDR1 SEHNR, CDR2 FQNEAQ (reference sequence). This CDR3 has 13 residues. The CDR3 is CAANRRGQETQYF. The CDR3 nucleotides are TGTGCCGCTAACAGACGGGGACAAGAGACCCAGTACTTC. Complete variable domain (other parts from reference TRBV7-9 and TRBJ2-5): DTGVSQNPRHKITKRGQNVTFRCDPISEHNRLYWYRQTLGQGPEFLTYFQNEAQLEKSRLLSDRFSAERPKGSFSTLEIQRTEQGDSAMYLCAANRRGQETQYFGPGTRLLVL.

This chain joins TRBV5-4 and TRBJ2-2, with 10 nucleotides matching TRBD2. This CDR3 is built from 18 residues. V lost 2 bases, J lost 2 bases, and 9 bases stayed unmatched. Germline V CDR1 and CDR2: SGHNT, YYREEE (reference sequence). The CDR3 protein is CASSLGIAGGPNTGELFF. In DNA form, the CDR3 reads TGTGCCAGCAGCTTAGGAATAGCGGGGGGACCTAACACCGGGGAGCTGTTTTTT.